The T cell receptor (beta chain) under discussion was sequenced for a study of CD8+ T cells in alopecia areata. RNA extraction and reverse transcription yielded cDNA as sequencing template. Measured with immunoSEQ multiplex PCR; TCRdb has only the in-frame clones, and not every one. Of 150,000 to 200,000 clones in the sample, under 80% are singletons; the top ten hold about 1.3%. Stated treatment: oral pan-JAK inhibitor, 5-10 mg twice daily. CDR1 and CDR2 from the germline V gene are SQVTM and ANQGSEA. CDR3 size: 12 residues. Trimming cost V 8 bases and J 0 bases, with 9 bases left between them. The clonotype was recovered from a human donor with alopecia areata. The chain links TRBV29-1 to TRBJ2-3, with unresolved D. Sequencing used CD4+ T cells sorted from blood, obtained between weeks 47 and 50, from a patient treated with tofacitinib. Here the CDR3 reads CSPPGSTDTQYF. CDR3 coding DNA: TGCAGCCCTCCGGGCAGCACAGATACGCAGTATTTT.